The next 8 T cell receptor beta chains were all read from a single sample in a study of post-analysis software for immune sequencing data. The TCR beta cDNA libraries contained unique molecular identifiers. MiXCR, run by TCRdb on the PCR reads, gives a single entry per CDR3 protein. The sample has hundreds of thousands of distinct CDR3 sequences; roughly two fifths are singletons. Their antigen targets remain unknown. Study observations and caveats: Controls had lower frequencies than patients of about five TRBV segments, which included TRBV5-6, TRBV5-1 and TRBV20-1.

Input material: blood. These receptors were obtained from a girl aged 5 to 17 with multiple sclerosis.

As concerns this clonotype: A much larger clone lies one base from this, so it may be a read error. This chain connects TRBV4-1 to TRBJ2-5; no clear D gene. The DNA end favors TRBJ2-1, so the J call may be wrong. Germline CDR1 and CDR2: MGHRA and YSYEKL. CDR3 length equals 13 residues. DNA for the CDR3: TGCGCCAGCAGCCGCCAGCTAAGAGAGACCCAGTTCTTC. Its protein is CASSRQLRETQFF.

The chain is built from TRBV4-2 and TRBJ2-3; 8 nucleotides agree with TRBD1. From germline, CDR1 is LGHNA and CDR2 YNFKEQ. Trimming cost V 1 base and J 1 base; bases outside gene matches: 4. The CDR3 totals 16 residues. This CDR3 reads CASSQGQGIRTDTQYF. In DNA, the CDR3 is TGTGCCAGCAGCCAAGGACAGGGGATCCGCACAGATACGCAGTATTTT.

The rearrangement joins TRBV20-1 to TRBJ2-3, with D tentatively TRBD2 (5 bases). V was trimmed by 3 bases and J by 3 bases, leaving 13 bases between them. The CDR3 runs to 14 residues. Germline V gene data show CDR1 as DFQATT and CDR2 as SNEGSKA (reference sequence). This CDR3 is CSASWAGLTDTQYF. Here the CDR3 DNA reads TGCAGTGCTAGCTGGGCAGGACTTACAGATACGCAGTATTTT.

This clonotype was found a few times. The J gene is TRBJ1-6, the V gene TRBV7-9; weak D call: TRBD1 (6 bases). V lost 5 bases to trimming and J lost 13 bases, with 12 bases between them. Germline V lookup: CDR1 SEHNR, CDR2 FQNEAQ (reference sequence). The CDR3 consists of 12 residues. CDR3 sequence: CASSPRGFPLHF. CDR3 coding DNA: TGTGCCAGCAGCCCCAGGGGTTTCCCCCTCCACTTT.

This clonotype was seen ten or more times. This chain joins TRBV5-5 and TRBJ2-1; 7 bases fit TRBD2. CDR1 and CDR2 from the germline V gene are SGHKS and YYEKEE (reference sequence). Germline trimming cut 1 base from V and 8 bases from J; bases unmatched to any gene: 9. This CDR3 is 15 amino acids long. The CDR3 bases are TGTGCCAGCAGCTTGATCGCGCTAGCGGTGGATGAGCAGTTCTTC. Protein: CASSLIALAVDEQFF.

This rearrangement joins TRBV4-1 to TRBJ2-5, with D maybe TRBD2 (6 bases). The DNA end lines up better with TRBJ2-7; the J call may be wrong. The germline gives CDR1 MGHRA, CDR2 YSYEKL. The CDR3 runs to 17 residues. The CDR3 nucleotides read TGCGCCAGCAGCCAAGATCGGGCTAGCGTGAGGATCTACGAGCAGTACTTC. This gives the protein CASSQDRASVRIYEQYF.

The rearrangement links TRBV11-2 to TRBJ2-1; possibly TRBD1 for D (6 bases). Germline V gene sequence: CDR1 SGHAT, CDR2 FQNNGV. CDR3 size: 16 residues. With 4 bases removed from V and 6 bases from J, the gap between germline ends came to 19 bases. CDR3 sequence: CASSSPLGARGNEQFF. Here the CDR3 DNA reads TGTGCCAGCAGCTCCCCATTGGGGGCAAGGGGCAATGAGCAGTTCTTC.

The chain uses TRBV4-1 and TRBJ2-7; D perhaps matches TRBD2 (6 bases). This CDR3 region has 15 residues. V lost 1 base, J lost 4 bases, and 14 bases lay in between. Germline-derived CDR1 and CDR2 are MGHRA and YSYEKL. The CDR3, as DNA: TGCGCCAGCAGCCAAGTATTGGGGGGTCCTTACGAGCAGTACTTC. It yields the protein CASSQVLGGPYEQYF.